These 27 T cell receptor beta chains were sequenced from one sample in a study of regulatory T cells in long-lasting Graves disease. Time point denoted: newly diagnosed GD, antithyroid drugs for less than 3 months. The TCR library was prepared using RNA isolated from PBMCs. Arm-PCR of CDR3 regions with iRepertoire HTBI primers generated TCR beta libraries. MiXCR, run by TCRdb on the multiplex PCR reads, gives a single entry per CDR3 protein. The sample includes 500,000 or so distinct CDR3 sequences, around 15% of them seen just once. In addition, the sample was reused for a study of T cells in Graves' hyperthyroidism and ophthalmopathy.

The sample here was peripheral blood mononuclear cells (PBMCs), taken at new diagnosis, from a patient treated with antithyroid drugs. These receptors came from a middle-aged woman with Graves disease.

This clonotype was picked up a small number of times. V and J are TRBV6-5 and TRBJ1-1; D is undetermined. Trimming cost V 4 bases and J 1 base, with 10 bases left between them. This CDR3 is built from 14 residues. CDR1 and CDR2 from the germline V gene are MNHEY and SVGAGI. CDR3 in amino acids: CASSSASSNTEAFF. CDR3 DNA: TGTGCCAGCAGTTCAGCCAGTTCGAACACTGAAGCTTTCTTT.

The chain's CDR3 is CASSRGAGAGTDTQYF. Here the CDR3 DNA reads TGTGCCAGCAGCCGGGGAGCGGGGGCCGGCACAGATACGCAGTATTTT. This chain links TRBV7-9 with TRBJ2-3; 8 bases are shared with TRBD2. Germline CDR1 reads SEHNR; CDR2 reads FQNEAQ (reference sequence). CDR3 length: 16 amino acids. Trimming cost V 5 bases and J 1 base; bases outside gene matches: 8.

This clonotype was seen at least ten times. V is TRBV3-1 and J is TRBJ2-1; 10 nucleotides align to TRBD2. The germline V gene encodes CDR1 LGHDT and CDR2 YNNKEL (reference sequence). V gave up 4 bases and J gave up 4 bases; unmatched junction bases: 10. The CDR3 spans 17 residues. In DNA form, the CDR3 reads TGTGCCAGCAGCCCGTCGGAGCGGGGGGGCAGTTACAATGAGCAGTTCTTC. It yields the protein CASSPSERGGSYNEQFF.

This clonotype was observed at least ten times. The junction departs from the called germline gene at one end, perhaps through a read error. The chain links TRBV12-3 or TRBV12-4 to TRBJ1-3; D is uncertain. The CDR3 is 14 residues long. The CDR3 loop is CASSLAGAGNTIYF. The CDR3 nucleotides read TGTGCCAGCAGCTTAGCTGGGGCTGGAAACACCATATATTTT.

In this sample, this clonotype turned up many times. The gene calls are TRBV18 and TRBJ2-2; D is ambiguous. The CDR3 is made up of 14 amino acids. The germline CDR1 and CDR2 sequences are KGHSH and LQKENI. Trimming left V 8 bases short and J 2 bases short, with 12 bases between. The CDR3 sequence: CASTDPLNTGELFF. CDR3 sequence (DNA): TGTGCCAGCACTGACCCTCTAAACACCGGGGAGCTGTTTTTT. The full variable domain, its missing parts supplied by reference TRBV18 and TRBJ2-2, is NAGVMQNPRHLVRRRGQEARLRCSPMKGHSHVYWYRQLPEEGLKFMVYLQKENIIDESGMPKERFSAEFPKEGPSILRIQQVVRGDSAAYFCASTDPLNTGELFFGEGSRLTVL.

This clonotype was observed many times. This CDR3 is CASSGGGVTGYTF. The CDR3 nucleotides are TGTGCCAGCAGCGGCGGGGGCGTAACTGGCTACACCTTC. The chain is built from TRBV6-2 or TRBV6-3 and TRBJ1-2, with D perhaps matching TRBD1 (6 bases). The CDR3 runs 13 residues. V was cut by 6 bases and J by 7 bases, with 15 bases left in between. Germline assignment: CDR1 MNHEY and CDR2 SVGEGT.

This clonotype occurred many times. The chain uses TRBV7-6 and TRBJ2-1; D is uncertain. Germline-derived CDR1 and CDR2 are SGHVS and FNYEAQ. Trimming left V 4 bases short and J 5 bases short, with 9 bases between. This CDR3 comprises 13 residues. The DNA of the CDR3 is TGTGCCAGCAGCTCCGATAGTAACAATGAGCAGTTCTTC. Encoded protein: CASSSDSNNEQFF. Full variable domain (outside the CDR3, taken from reference TRBV7-6 and TRBJ2-1): GAGVSQSPRYKVTKRGQDVALRCDPISGHVSLYWYRQALGQGPEFLTYFNYEAQQDKSGLPNDRFSAERPEGSISTLTIQRTEQRDSAMYRCASSSDSNNEQFFGPGTRLTVL.

The CDR3 sequence is CASSPSVSNTGELFF. Written as DNA, the CDR3 is TGCGCCAGCAGCCCTAGCGTGTCTAACACCGGGGAGCTGTTTTTT. The chain carries TRBV4-1 and TRBJ2-2; D is perhaps TRBD2 (6 bases). The CDR3 is made up of 15 amino acids. Germline loops: CDR1 MGHRA, CDR2 YSYEKL. The ends were cut back, 4 bases at V and 2 bases at J, with 11 bases in the middle.

The chain links TRBV30 to TRBJ1-5; no reliable D call. The germline V gene encodes CDR1 GTSNPN and CDR2 SVGIG (reference sequence). CDR3 size: 12 residues. The germline V and J ends were trimmed by 3 bases and 4 bases, with 7 bases remaining between them. CDR3 in amino acids: CAWSLGNQPQHF. The CDR3 coding sequence is TGTGCCTGGAGCTTGGGAAATCAGCCCCAGCATTTT.

This clonotype occurred many times. V is TRBV5-4 and J is TRBJ1-5; D is uncertain. Per the germline V gene, CDR1 is SGHNT and CDR2 is YYREEE (reference sequence). V was shortened by 0 bases and J by 2 bases, with 21 bases between the two germline ends. The CDR3 spans 19 residues. CDR3 sequence reads: CASSLVRLGRALGNQPQHF. CDR3 nucleotides: TGTGCCAGCAGCTTGGTACGGTTGGGGAGGGCATTGGGCAATCAGCCCCAGCATTTT.

The chain recombines TRBV3-1 with TRBJ2-5; possible D gene TRBD1, 6 bases. The V end was cut by 9 bases, the J end by 3 bases, with 14 bases between. CDR3 length: 13 residues. CDR1 LGHDT and CDR2 YNNKEL come from the germline V gene (reference sequence). The CDR3 coding sequence is TGTGCCAGTCGGATCACAGGGAAAGAGACCCAGTACTTC. Residues: CASRITGKETQYF.

The chain employs TRBV5-1 and TRBJ1-2; tentative D call: TRBD1 (6 bases). The germline V and J ends were trimmed by 3 bases and 8 bases, with 26 bases remaining between them. Germline V gives CDR1 SGHRS, CDR2 YFSETQ. The CDR3 is 17 residues long. The CDR3 sequence: CASSSDSHPRGAEGYTF. CDR3 coding DNA: TGCGCCAGCAGCTCGGACTCCCACCCCCGGGGGGCGGAAGGCTACACCTTC.

The J gene is TRBJ1-2, the V gene TRBV6-1; possibly TRBD1 for D (5 bases). Germline V gene sequence: CDR1 MNHNS, CDR2 SASEGT. The CDR3 is 14 amino acids. The V end lost 0 bases, the J end lost 8 bases, and 13 bases lay between the germline ends. The CDR3 DNA follows: TGTGCCAGCAGTGAAGCGGGCAGGGTGAGAGGCTACACCTTC. Translated: CASSEAGRVRGYTF.

The rearrangement links TRBV7-2 to TRBJ2-4; TRBD2 might be the D (5 bases). CDR1 and CDR2 (germline): SGHTA, FQGNSA. The CDR3 is made up of 17 amino acids. Trimming shortened V by 2 bases and J by 3 bases, and 17 bases separated the two germline ends. The CDR3 loop reads CASSLQEGTFDKNIQYF. The CDR3 coding sequence is TGTGCCAGCAGCTTACAAGAGGGTACCTTCGACAAAAACATTCAGTACTTC. Full variable domain (outside the CDR3, taken from reference TRBV7-2 and TRBJ2-4): GAGVSQSPSNKVTEKGKDVELRCDPISGHTALYWYRQSLGQGLEFLIYFQGNSAPDKSGLPSDRFSAERTGGSVSTLTIQRTQQEDSAVYLCASSLQEGTFDKNIQYFGAGTRLSVL.

This clonotype showed up many times. The chain carries TRBV28 and TRBJ2-7; TRBD2 matches at 7 bases. J lost 1 base, V lost 7 bases, and 7 bases had no gene match. Germline-derived CDR1 and CDR2 are MDHEN and SYDVKM. This CDR3 comprises 14 residues. The CDR3 DNA reads as TGTGCCAGCATCGTCACGGGGGGTTCCTACGAGCAGTACTTC. Residues: CASIVTGGSYEQYF. Drawing the rest from reference TRBV28 and TRBJ2-7, the complete variable domain is DVKVTQSSRYLVKRTGEKVFLECVQDMDHENMFWYRQDPGLGLRLIYFSYDVKMKEKGDIPEGYSVSREKKERFSLILESASTNQTSMYLCASIVTGGSYEQYFGPGTRLTVT.

In its sample, this clonotype was seen many times. V usage is TRBV12-3 or TRBV12-4 and J usage is TRBJ1-2, with 8 bases lining up with TRBD1. Germline trimming cut 1 base from V and 0 bases from J; bases unmatched to any gene: 4. The CDR3 runs 16 residues. CDR3 sequence reads: CASSLGDRTTNYGYTF. CDR3 bases: TGTGCCAGCAGTTTAGGGGACAGGACTACTAACTATGGCTACACCTTC.

This chain connects TRBV20-1 to TRBJ1-3, with D possibly being TRBD1 (5 bases). In germline, CDR1 is DFQATT, CDR2 SNEGSKA (reference sequence). Trimming pared 4 bases from V and 2 bases from J, leaving 9 bases between. This CDR3 comprises 13 residues. The CDR3 loop reads CSATKQAGNTIYF. The CDR3 bases are TGCAGTGCTACCAAACAGGCTGGAAACACCATATATTTT.

This clonotype was seen at least ten times. The chain links TRBV18 to TRBJ1-5; D is unresolved. Germline V gives CDR1 KGHSH, CDR2 LQKENI. Trimming removed 0 bases at V and 4 bases at J, with 7 bases between. The length of the CDR3 is 14 residues. CDR3 loop: CASSPPGTNQPQHF. For the CDR3, the DNA is TGTGCCAGCTCACCACCGGGCACTAATCAGCCCCAGCATTTT.

There are many counts of this clonotype. CDR3 amino acids: CSAMRRGGPDTQYF. In nucleotides, the CDR3 is TGCAGTGCTATGCGTCGGGGGGGCCCAGATACGCAGTATTTT. This rearrangement joins TRBV20-1 to TRBJ2-3; 8 nucleotides line up with TRBD2. This CDR3 contains 14 residues. Germline-derived CDR1 and CDR2 are DFQATT and SNEGSKA (reference sequence). The V gene end was trimmed by 4 bases and the J gene end by 4 bases; junction bases not matched to a gene: 7.

This chain joins TRBV6-9 and TRBJ2-7, with D hard to call. The germline V gene encodes CDR1 MNHGY and CDR2 SVAAGI. V lost 3 bases to trimming and J lost 3 bases, with 12 bases between them. The CDR3 has 14 residues. In nucleotides, the CDR3 is TGTGCCAGCAGTTACTCAGGCACAATCTACGAGCAGTACTTC. Amino acid sequence: CASSYSGTIYEQYF.

A remark on this clonotype: It is likely a read error, because the conserved phenylalanine at the end of the CDR3 is missing. The chain carries TRBV4-1 and TRBJ2-3; D unresolved. In germline, CDR1 is MGHRA, CDR2 YSYEKL. Trimming took 1 base from V and 0 from J, leaving 8 bases between them. The CDR3 is 15 amino acids. The CDR3: CASSQVGSSTDTQYY. CDR3 sequence (DNA): TGCGCCAGCAGCCAAGTCGGGTCGAGCACAGATACGCAGTATTAT.

The chain employs TRBV6-1 and TRBJ1-5, with D possibly being TRBD1 (5 bases). Germline V CDR1 and CDR2: MNHNS, SASEGT. The CDR3 is 13 residues long. The germline V and J ends were trimmed by 7 bases and 1 base, with 8 bases remaining between them. CDR3 sequence (DNA): TGTGCCAGCATGGGACCGAGCAATCAGCCCCAGCATTTT. Amino acid sequence: CASMGPSNQPQHF.

This clonotype was observed a handful of times. J is TRBJ2-3 and V is TRBV6-2 or TRBV6-3; weak D call: TRBD2 (5 bases). This CDR3 has 17 residues. V was shortened by 5 bases and J by 2 bases, with 20 bases between the two germline ends. Looked up from germline, CDR1 is MNHEY and CDR2 is SVGEGT. Here the CDR3 reads CASSEGSGRRSTDTQYF. The CDR3 DNA sequence: TGTGCCAGCAGTGAAGGATCGGGGAGAAGATCCACAGATACGCAGTATTTT.

This clonotype has at least ten counts. V usage is TRBV6-1 and J usage is TRBJ1-2, with TRBD1 as a possible D gene (5 bases). Germline assignment: CDR1 MNHNS and CDR2 SASEGT. The CDR3 runs to 14 residues. The V and J ends lost 3 bases and 5 bases respectively, with 13 bases between them. The CDR3 DNA is TGTGCCAGCAGTGACCTCGGGGGTTATTATGGCTACACCTTC. This codes for CASSDLGGYYGYTF.

As concerns this clonotype: One base away lies a much larger clone, so this may be a sequencing read error. The chain links TRBV12-3 or TRBV12-4 to TRBJ2-3, with D unclear. This CDR3 has 14 amino acids. Deletions cut 6 bases from V and 2 bases from J, with 12 bases between. CDR3 in amino acids: CASSGAPDTDTQYF. The DNA of the CDR3 is TGTGCCAGCAGCGGCGCCCCGGACACAGATACGCAGTATTTT.

CDR3 coding DNA: TGCGCCAGCAGCCAAAACCCGGGACTAGTACGCGGGGGAGATACGCAGTATTTT. It is translated as CASSQNPGLVRGGDTQYF. The rearrangement links TRBV4-1 to TRBJ2-3; 8 positions agree with TRBD2. Losses at the gene ends were 2 bases for V and 5 bases for J; bases not matched to a gene: 15. CDR1 and CDR2 from the germline V gene are MGHRA and YSYEKL. The CDR3 contains 18 residues.

On this clonotype: A single base separates this from a much larger clone, so it may be a read error. The CDR3 DNA sequence: TGTGCCAGCGGTTTTACAGACCCTTACAATGAGCAGTTCTTC. This gives the protein CASGFTDPYNEQFF. This chain connects TRBV28 to TRBJ2-1, with D uncertain. From germline, CDR1 is MDHEN and CDR2 SYDVKM. The length of the CDR3 is 14 residues.